In its sample, the clone carrying this T cell receptor beta chain was seen a few times. The method was immunoSEQ multiplex PCR; TCRdb's version includes in-frame clones alone and lacks a portion of them. The repertoire consists of about 280,000 clones, with 87% occurring once and the leading ten covering roughly 6.2%. The sample is drawn from a study of blood T cell repertoires in COVID-19. The CDR3 contains 16 residues. Germline V CDR1 and CDR2: SGDLS, YYNGEE. V shed 0 bases, J shed 12 bases, and the junction held 11 bases outside the gene matches. Recovery among Cohort 3 donors was established by two negative PCRs, clearance, or symptom resolution.

This chain connects TRBV9 to TRBJ2-1, with 11 positions matching TRBD2. The sample taken for sequencing was PBMCs or T cells enriched from blood (not recorded which). This clonotype originated in a woman in her forties who had recovered from COVID-19. CDR3 in amino acids: CASSVESSGRFGGQFF. The CDR3 nucleotides read TGTGCCAGCAGCGTAGAGTCTAGCGGGAGGTTTGGTGGGCAGTTCTTC.